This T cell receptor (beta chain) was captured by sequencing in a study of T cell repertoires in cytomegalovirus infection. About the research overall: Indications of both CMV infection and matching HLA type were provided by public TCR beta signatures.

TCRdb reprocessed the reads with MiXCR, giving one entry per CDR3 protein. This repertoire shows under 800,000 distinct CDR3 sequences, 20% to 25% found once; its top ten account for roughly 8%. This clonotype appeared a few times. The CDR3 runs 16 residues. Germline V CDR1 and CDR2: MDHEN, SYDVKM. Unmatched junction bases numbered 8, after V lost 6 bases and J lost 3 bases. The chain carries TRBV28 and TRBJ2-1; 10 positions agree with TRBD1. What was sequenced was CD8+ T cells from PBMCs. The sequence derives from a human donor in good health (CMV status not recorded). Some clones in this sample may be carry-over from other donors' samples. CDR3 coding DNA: TGTGCCAGCAGCCCTCAGTGGGACAGGGGCTACAATGAGCAGTTCTTC. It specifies CASSPQWDRGYNEQFF.